This T cell receptor (beta chain) was identified during a study of blood T cell repertoires in COVID-19 (TCRdb year 2020). Describing the broader study: Samples from collaborators originated in the United States, Italy and Spain and spanned both the acute and convalescent phases of COVID-19. The prospective study material was composed of cDNA or gDNA derived from T cells, B-cell-depleted T cells, or PBMCs. Subjects who had been exposed to COVID-19, were actively infected with it, or had recovered from it provided the deeply sampled blood TCRbeta repertoires that made up the dataset. A freely available public database, intended as a resource for researchers studying the immune response to SARS-CoV-2, is where the repertoires were released. The samples were drawn from the first 160 participants of the ongoing ImmuneRACE study and from more than 1,000 subjects provided by 6 global collaborators. Sample metadata almost always included a de-identified subject ID, COVID-19 status, age in years and sex. HLA class I and class II types, where available, came from metadata supplied by the sample provider rather than from assay-based typing.

The collaborating institutions used their own protocols to collect whole blood in K2EDTA tubes. For TCRbeta analysis, collaborators shipped samples as frozen whole blood, isolated PBMCs, or DNA extracted from either of those sample types. Concerning this clone: No antigen is known for it. No base qualities exist here, and no much larger clone lies one base off it.

The full study reports these points: How much clinical and demographic metadata was included differed by source and by participant, and the metadata was provided uncurated.

The immunoSEQ Assay, a bias-controlled multiplex PCR, was used to amplify TCRbeta CDR3 regions from genomic DNA. Concerning the study's data processing: Within the assay, amplification of reference gene primers was used to estimate how many nucleated cells each sample contained. To quantify the absolute abundance of each unique TCRbeta CDR3 rearrangement, sequence reads were collapsed and filtered. For each sample, productive Simpson clonality was calculated as the square root of Simpson's diversity index over productive rearrangements. Held by TCRdb, this immuneACCESS table contains in-frame sequences only and omits some clones. Under half of the omission traces to an unresolved V gene where checked; the cause of the rest is unknown. V and J calls and clone size are those listed in that table; D and trimming were worked out from the DNA. The sample table lists about 64,000 clones, just over 85% of them with a count of one. The ten largest clones represent about 1.1% of the sample.

From a lookup of the germline V gene (reference sequence), CDR1 and CDR2 are GTSNPN and SVGIG. The CDR3 holds 13 amino acids from the cysteine to the phenylalanine. Only the CDR3 DNA is retained, 39 bases long and in frame from the first base. Ends trimmed: V by 5 bases, J by 3 bases; bases unmatched to a gene: 4. The receptor's source is a man aged 35 to 55 with acute or convalescent COVID-19. Recombination linked TRBV30 to TRBJ2-1, and 7 junction bases match TRBD1. Material for sequencing was peripheral blood. The CDR3 protein: CAWAGTDYNEQFF. The nucleotide sequence is given as TGTGCCTGGGCCGGGACAGACTACAATGAGCAGTTCTTC. This CDR3, with the reference TRBV30 and TRBJ2-1 proteins standing in past its ends, gives the full variable domain SQTIHQWPATLVQPVGSPLSLECTVEGTSNPNLYWYRQAAGRGLQLLFYSVGIGQISSEVPQNLSASRPQDRQFILSSKKLLLSDSGFYLCAWAGTDYNEQFFGPGTRLTVL.